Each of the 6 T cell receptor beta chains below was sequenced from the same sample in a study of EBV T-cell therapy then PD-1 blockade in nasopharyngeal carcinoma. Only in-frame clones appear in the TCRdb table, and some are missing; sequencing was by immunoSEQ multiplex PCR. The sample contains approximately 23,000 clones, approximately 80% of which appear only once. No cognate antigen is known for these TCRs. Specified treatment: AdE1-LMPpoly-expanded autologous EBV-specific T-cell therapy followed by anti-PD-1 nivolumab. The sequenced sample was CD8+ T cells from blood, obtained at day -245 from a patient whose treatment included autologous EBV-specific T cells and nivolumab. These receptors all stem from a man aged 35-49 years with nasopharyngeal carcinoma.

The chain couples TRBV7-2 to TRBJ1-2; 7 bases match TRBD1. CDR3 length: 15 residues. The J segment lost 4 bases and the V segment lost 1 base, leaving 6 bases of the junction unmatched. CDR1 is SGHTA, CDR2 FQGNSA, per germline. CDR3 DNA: TGTGCCAGCAGCTTAGGGGTAGGGGGCGGCTATGGCTACACCTTC. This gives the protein CASSLGVGGGYGYTF.

The CDR3 sequence: CASSPVQGWGETQYF. The CDR3 DNA is TGTGCCAGCAGCCCGGTCCAGGGCTGGGGCGAGACCCAGTACTTC. This rearrangement joins TRBV28 to TRBJ2-5, with a weak D call TRBD1 (5 bases). CDR1 and CDR2 (germline): MDHEN, SYDVKM. This CDR3 is 15 amino acids long. Trimming stripped 6 bases from V and 5 bases from J, with 19 bases between.

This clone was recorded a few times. Here the CDR3 reads CASSQAELYNSPLHF. DNA of the CDR3: TGCGCCAGCAGCCAAGCAGAACTCTATAATTCACCCCTCCACTTT. V is TRBV4-3 and J is TRBJ1-6; the D is unclear. CDR3 size: 15 residues. From germline, CDR1 is LGHNA and CDR2 YSLEER. V was cut by 1 base and J by 3 bases, with 7 bases left in between.

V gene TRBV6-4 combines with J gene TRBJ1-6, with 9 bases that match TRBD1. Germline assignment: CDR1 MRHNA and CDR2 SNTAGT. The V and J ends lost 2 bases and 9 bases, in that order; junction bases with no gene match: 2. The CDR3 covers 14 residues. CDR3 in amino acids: CASSDGTGSSPLHF. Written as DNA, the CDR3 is TGTGCCAGCAGTGACGGGACAGGGAGTTCACCCCTCCACTTT.

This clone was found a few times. As DNA, the CDR3 is TGTGCCAGCAGTGAAGCAGCGGGGGGGCCAGATACGCAGTATTTT. Residues: CASSEAAGGPDTQYF. The chain carries TRBV6-1 and TRBJ2-3; the match to TRBD2 covers 10 bases. From germline, CDR1 is MNHNS and CDR2 SASEGT. The length of the CDR3 is 15 residues. V lost 0 bases and J lost 4; bases outside the gene matches: 1.

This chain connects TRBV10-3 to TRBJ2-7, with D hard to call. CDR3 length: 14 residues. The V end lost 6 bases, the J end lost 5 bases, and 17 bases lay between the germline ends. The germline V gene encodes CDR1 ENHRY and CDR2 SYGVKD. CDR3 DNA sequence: TGTGCCATCAGCCGCCCCCATTTGGGCAACGAGCAGTACTTC. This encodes CAISRPHLGNEQYF.